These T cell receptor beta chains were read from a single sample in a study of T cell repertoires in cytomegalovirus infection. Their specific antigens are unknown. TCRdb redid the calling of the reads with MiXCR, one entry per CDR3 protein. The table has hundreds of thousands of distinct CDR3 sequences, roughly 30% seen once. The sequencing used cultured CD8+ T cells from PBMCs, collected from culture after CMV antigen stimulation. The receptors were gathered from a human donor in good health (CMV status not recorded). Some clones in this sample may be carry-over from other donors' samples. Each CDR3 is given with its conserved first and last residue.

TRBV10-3 CAIKLDREGTQYF
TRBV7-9 CASSIKSGENTEAFF
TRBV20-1 CSARDPGARNQPQHF
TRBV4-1 CASSQDLRGPWSGANVLTF
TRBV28 CASSPVGGVNTEAFF
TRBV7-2 CASSLALRQRNTGELFF
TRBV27 CASSWSNTGELFF
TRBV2 CASRDPPLVRYEQYF
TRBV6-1 CASSPNDGAWGYGYTF
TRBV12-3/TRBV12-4 CASTPTGALQETQYF
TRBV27 CASSWDTSSYNEQFF
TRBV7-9 CASSPDGTENQETQYF
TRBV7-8 CASSRTGAKNIQYF
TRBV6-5 CASTPSLSANTEAFF
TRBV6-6 CASKTGTILNEQFF
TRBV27 CASSAYRVYSPLHF
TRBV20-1 CSASFTGLGSYNEQFF
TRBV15 CATSTGPSGVLIYGYTF
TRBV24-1 CATSDPRRTGELFF
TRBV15 CATSRDRGSYNEQFF
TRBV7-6 CASSLGAGGGGNQPQHF
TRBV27 CASSLFLGRGRVWDEQFF
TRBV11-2 CASSPSRQGFQETQYF
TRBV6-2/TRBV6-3 CASSYSWTGRANVLTF
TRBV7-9 CASSSEQRGYTGELFF
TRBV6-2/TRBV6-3 CASSTGQGGVDEQFF
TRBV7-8 CASSLKATEAFF
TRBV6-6 CASAYPGDTQYF
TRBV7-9 CASSSDRAPAEAFF
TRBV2 CASSAGTSAYNEQFF
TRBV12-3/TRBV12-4 CASNPGHGTAQHF
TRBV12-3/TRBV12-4 CASSLGTGGDEQYF
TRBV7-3 CASSLASAVAANYGYTF
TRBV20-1 CSARRASNQPQHF
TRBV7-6 CASRRSGSNTEAFF
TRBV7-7 CASSLEVDGGEGYEQFF
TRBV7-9 CASSAGQSNQPQHF
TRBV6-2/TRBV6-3 CASSAGGLEPQHF
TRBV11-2 CASSGSEGVSDTQYF
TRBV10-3 CAITGGDRPLGYTF
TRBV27 CASSPPSGRLTTEAFF
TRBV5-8 CASRGTRAHMNTEAFF
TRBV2 CASNKRQGMYSEQFF
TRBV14 CASSQMGQIFQETQYF
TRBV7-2 CASISNWDDSYNEQFF
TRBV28 CASSGGEWTEAFF
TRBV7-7 CASSPEGAADTQYF
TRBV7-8 CASSLPGTGLAGGYYNEQFF
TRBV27 CASSPGTVPGRTNEKLFF
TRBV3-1 CASSPPGQARSGYTF
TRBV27 CASSTRASGSAYEQYF
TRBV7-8 CASSSEGRPQDTQYF
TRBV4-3 CTSGSGRRFTDTQYF
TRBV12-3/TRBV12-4 CASTFDSRMEKLFF
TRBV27 CASSLAGTVNEQFF
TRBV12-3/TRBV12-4 CASSPRRGLETQYF
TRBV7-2 CASSGLSGEKLQETQYF
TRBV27 CASSLPSEGANTGELFF
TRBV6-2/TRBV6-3 CASSFRQTTNEKLFF